This passage covers 27 T cell receptor beta chains from one sample sequenced in a study of shared clonotypes between healthy human individuals. Libraries were prepared by immunoSEQ multiplex PCR; TCRdb keeps only in-frame clonotypes and omits some of them. The sample shows approximately 1,000,000 clones, roughly 74% of them seen only once. Source material: memory CD4+ T cells from PBMCs. Documented subset: CD45RA-negative fraction. All receptors come from a man aged 18-30 years in good health. Some clones in this sample may be carry-over from other donors' samples.

The chain recombines TRBV7-9 with TRBJ2-2; 9 bases agree with TRBD2. Trimming took 5 bases from V and 2 from J; bases not matched to a gene: 9. CDR1 and CDR2 (germline): SEHNR, FQNEAQ (reference sequence). The CDR3 spans 17 residues. Here the CDR3 reads CASSPISGSGNTGELFF. The CDR3 DNA sequence: TGTGCCAGCAGCCCAATTAGCGGGAGCGGCAACACCGGGGAGCTGTTTTTT.

The chain employs TRBV19 and TRBJ2-7; D tentatively fits TRBD1 or TRBD2 (5 bases each). Germline V CDR1 and CDR2: LNHDA, SQIVND (reference sequence). Trimming stripped 1 base from V and 6 bases from J, with 10 bases between. This CDR3 has 13 residues. This chain's CDR3 is CASSIGRDAEQYF. As DNA, the CDR3 is TGTGCCAGTAGTATAGGTCGGGACGCCGAGCAGTACTTC.

The table lists this clone with many counts. V is TRBV6-1 and J is TRBJ2-5, with D unresolved. Germline CDR1 MNHNS, CDR2 SASEGT. The length of the CDR3 is 17 residues. Trimming pared 4 bases from V and 5 bases from J, leaving 23 bases between. CDR3 nucleotide sequence: TGTGCCAGCAGTGCCGATGTGTGGGTAAACTACGGGGAGACCCAGTACTTC. Its protein is CASSADVWVNYGETQYF.

In the case of this clone: The sample contains more than one DNA sequence encoding this CDR3. The V gene is TRBV7-9, the J gene TRBJ2-7, with D possibly TRBD2 on 6 matching bases. Trimming took off 0 bases at V and 7 bases at J, with 10 bases between the two ends. CDR1 is SEHNR, CDR2 FQNEAQ, per germline (reference sequence). This CDR3 comprises 13 residues. The CDR3 reads CASSLAGGGEQYF. The CDR3 DNA reads as TGTGCCAGCAGCTTAGCGGGGGGTGGAGAGCAGTACTTC.

V gene TRBV29-1 combines with J gene TRBJ1-2, with 10 positions matching TRBD1. The germline CDR1 and CDR2 sequences are SQVTM and ANQGSEA. The CDR3 sequence is 15 residues long. Trimming cost V 2 bases and J 4 bases; bases outside gene matches: 7. Here the CDR3 reads CSVELTGGRIYGYTF. The CDR3 DNA follows: TGCAGCGTTGAACTGACAGGGGGCAGGATCTATGGCTACACCTTC.

V usage is TRBV28 and J usage is TRBJ1-1; 7 nucleotides line up with TRBD1. With 8 bases clipped from V and 6 bases from J, the junction kept 18 bases outside the gene matches. The CDR3 is 16 amino acids. Germline CDR1 is MDHEN and CDR2 is SYDVKM. CDR3 protein: CASPISAGGNGPEAFF. The DNA of the CDR3 is TGTGCCAGCCCGATTTCGGCAGGGGGGAATGGCCCTGAAGCTTTCTTT.

The V gene is TRBV28, the J gene TRBJ2-2; no reliable D call. CDR1 MDHEN and CDR2 SYDVKM come from the germline V gene. V was cut by 1 base and J by 9 bases, with 12 bases left in between. The length of the CDR3 is 14 residues. The CDR3 DNA follows: TGTGCCAGCAGTTTATATCCGGGTTCAAGGGAGCTGTTTTTT. It yields the protein CASSLYPGSRELFF.

J is TRBJ2-1 and V is TRBV29-1, with D tentatively TRBD1 (5 bases). The CDR3 is made up of 16 amino acids. Trimming removed 1 base from V and 6 bases from J, with 19 bases in between. Germline-derived CDR1 and CDR2 are SQVTM and ANQGSEA. CDR3 region: CSVEGVARQPGNEQFF. CDR3 DNA: TGCAGCGTTGAAGGAGTAGCCAGACAGCCTGGCAATGAGCAGTTCTTC.

V and J are TRBV9 and TRBJ2-7; 7 nucleotides match TRBD2. Germline lookup yields CDR1 SGDLS and CDR2 YYNGEE. V lost 5 bases to trimming and J lost 1 base; unmatched junction nucleotides: 3. CDR3 length equals 13 residues. Here the CDR3 DNA reads TGTGCCAGCAGTCTAGCGGAGTCCTACGAGCAGTACTTC. Residues: CASSLAESYEQYF.

Comment on this clone: Other DNA sequences in this sample translate to the same CDR3. The V and J genes are TRBV7-7 and TRBJ2-1; 7 positions match TRBD2. The germline V gene has CDR1 SSHAT and CDR2 FNYEAQ (reference sequence). CDR3 length equals 11 residues. Trimming took 4 bases from V and 9 from J; bases not matched to a gene: 0. CDR3 DNA: TGTGCCAGCAGCTCGGGGGGTGAGCAGTTCTTC. This encodes CASSSGGEQFF. Supplemented by reference TRBV7-7 and TRBJ2-1, the full variable domain reads GAGVSQSPRYKVTKRGQDVTLRCDPISSHATLYWYQQALGQGPEFLTYFNYEAQPDKSGLPSDRFSAERPEGSISTLTIQRTEQRDSAMYRCASSSGGEQFFGPGTRLTVL.

J is TRBJ1-1 and V is TRBV28, with 8 nucleotides matching TRBD1. The germline CDR1 and CDR2 sequences are MDHEN and SYDVKM. Trimming took 2 bases from V and 0 from J; bases not matched to a gene: 8. The CDR3 contains 17 residues. CDR3 sequence reads: CASSLGGAGGMNTEAFF. The CDR3 DNA is TGTGCCAGCAGTTTAGGCGGGGCAGGGGGCATGAACACTGAAGCTTTCTTT. Using reference TRBV28 and TRBJ1-1 for the parts outside the CDR3, the full variable domain is DVKVTQSSRYLVKRTGEKVFLECVQDMDHENMFWYRQDPGLGLRLIYFSYDVKMKEKGDIPEGYSVSREKKERFSLILESASTNQTSMYLCASSLGGAGGMNTEAFFGQGTRLTVV.

The rearrangement links TRBV28 to TRBJ2-2; perhaps TRBD1 as D (5 bases). V was pared by 8 bases and J by 4 bases, with 14 bases between. This CDR3 region has 14 residues. Germline CDR1 MDHEN, CDR2 SYDVKM. The chain's CDR3 is CASYPGHPTGELFF. CDR3 sequence (DNA): TGTGCCAGCTACCCCGGACACCCCACCGGGGAGCTGTTTTTT.

This clone was detected a few times. The chain has TRBV5-1 and TRBJ2-1, with 10 bases identical to TRBD2. This CDR3 region has 16 residues. Germline-derived CDR1 and CDR2 are SGHRS and YFSETQ. V lost 6 bases to trimming and J lost 8 bases; unmatched junction nucleotides: 14. The CDR3 nucleotides are TGCGCCAGCAAGGAGTGGGCTAGCGGGAGTGGGGATGAGCAGTTCTTC. Protein: CASKEWASGSGDEQFF.

The chain has TRBV11-2 and TRBJ2-4, with 9 bases fitting TRBD2. J gave up 4 bases and V 4 bases, and 2 bases lay outside the gene matches. The CDR3 sequence is 14 residues long. Germline V CDR1 and CDR2: SGHAT, FQNNGV. CDR3 DNA sequence: TGTGCCAGCAGCTATGCGGGGGGGAAAAACATTCAGTACTTC. Translating gives CASSYAGGKNIQYF.

The chain combines TRBV28 with TRBJ1-1, with 8 bases matching TRBD1. Trimming at V came to 7 bases and at J to 1 base, leaving 8 bases not matched to a gene. The CDR3 is 15 amino acids. CDR1 and CDR2 (germline): MDHEN, SYDVKM. Here the CDR3 DNA reads TGTGCCAGCATCCCCCCAGGGGGCTGGAACACTGAAGCTTTCTTT. It is translated as CASIPPGGWNTEAFF.

This rearrangement joins TRBV9 to TRBJ1-1; TRBD1 is a possible D gene (5 bases). The CDR3 covers 15 residues. The germline CDR1 and CDR2 sequences are SGDLS and YYNGEE. Trimming cost V 2 bases and J 4 bases, with 15 bases left between them. The CDR3 bases are TGTGCCAGCAGCGTGGGGACTCCGCGGGGCACTGAAGCTTTCTTT. Protein: CASSVGTPRGTEAFF.

This clone was observed a few times. V is TRBV4-2 and J is TRBJ1-2; TRBD1 is a possible D gene (5 bases). Germline CDR1 and CDR2: LGHNA and YNFKEQ. Trimming pared 5 bases from V and 0 bases from J, leaving 13 bases between. This CDR3 contains 15 residues. CDR3: CASSRQRESNYGYTF. The CDR3 DNA is TGTGCCAGCAGCAGACAGAGGGAGTCTAACTATGGCTACACCTTC.

This chain links TRBV7-9 with TRBJ2-1; D may be TRBD1 or TRBD2 (5 bases each). The CDR3 has 17 residues. V dropped 2 bases and J dropped 9 bases, with 23 bases sitting between them. Germline-derived CDR1 and CDR2 are SEHNR and FQNEAQ (reference sequence). The CDR3 protein is CASSLQLAGTIRGEQFF. The CDR3, as DNA: TGTGCCAGCAGCTTACAACTGGCGGGCACCATAAGGGGTGAGCAGTTCTTC.

The V gene is TRBV4-1, the J gene TRBJ2-1; 10 nucleotides line up with TRBD2. There are 16 residues in the CDR3. Germline V gives CDR1 MGHRA, CDR2 YSYEKL. V lost 4 bases and J lost 8; bases outside the gene matches: 11. CDR3 sequence: CASSPKGLAGVDEQFF. DNA of the CDR3: TGCGCCAGCAGCCCAAAGGGTCTAGCGGGAGTCGATGAGCAGTTCTTC.

This sequence joins TRBV4-2 and TRBJ2-7; D is unclear. Germline lookup yields CDR1 LGHNA and CDR2 YNFKEQ. Trimming cost V 6 bases and J 1 base, with 10 bases left between them. There are 13 residues in the CDR3. This chain's CDR3 is CASSHTTSYEQYF. DNA of the CDR3: TGTGCCAGCAGTCATACTACATCCTACGAGCAGTACTTC.

This chain uses TRBV5-1 with TRBJ2-7, with 12 bases aligning to TRBD2. The junction had 4 bases not matched to a gene; V was cut back by 3 bases and J by 3 bases. Germline CDR1 is SGHRS and CDR2 is YFSETQ. The CDR3 runs 15 residues. Here the CDR3 reads CASSSGLAGNYEQYF. CDR3 in DNA: TGCGCCAGCAGCTCCGGACTAGCGGGAAACTACGAGCAGTACTTC.

This chain connects TRBV5-4 to TRBJ2-7; the match to TRBD2 covers 12 bases. V gave up 3 bases and J gave up 3 bases; unmatched junction bases: 10. Germline V gene sequence: CDR1 SGHNT, CDR2 YYREEE (reference sequence). The CDR3 is 17 residues long. Here the CDR3 DNA reads TGTGCCAGCAGCTCCTCAACTCGGACTAGCGGGAACTACGAGCAGTACTTC. Translating gives CASSSSTRTSGNYEQYF.

J is TRBJ2-3 and V is TRBV28, with 9 bases identical to TRBD1. Germline lookup yields CDR1 MDHEN and CDR2 SYDVKM. J lost 4 bases, V lost 6 bases, and 8 bases had no gene match. The CDR3 runs 15 residues. This CDR3 is CASRSERQGADTQYF. The CDR3 DNA reads TGTGCCAGCAGGTCAGAGAGACAGGGGGCAGATACGCAGTATTTT.

J is TRBJ1-1 and V is TRBV15; D gene ambiguous. CDR3 size: 13 residues. Germline lookup yields CDR1 LNHNV and CDR2 YYDKDF (reference sequence). Deletions cut 3 bases from V and 11 bases from J, with 16 bases between. The CDR3 DNA sequence: TGTGCCACCAGCAGGAGAAGGAGTCAGCCGGCTTTCTTT. Protein: CATSRRRSQPAFF.

The J gene is TRBJ2-7, the V gene TRBV5-1; TRBD2 aligns across 13 bases. Germline-derived CDR1 and CDR2 are SGHRS and YFSETQ. CDR3 length equals 15 residues. V trimming: 5 bases; J trimming: 3 bases; junction bases outside the gene matches: 5. CDR3 loop: CASRRTSGRVYEQYF. The CDR3 bases are TGCGCCAGCAGACGGACTAGCGGGAGAGTCTACGAGCAGTACTTC.

V gene TRBV19 combines with J gene TRBJ1-3, with D unresolved. The CDR3 has 16 amino acids. V shed 4 bases and J shed 0 bases, with 13 bases lying between them. The germline V gene has CDR1 LNHDA and CDR2 SQIVND (reference sequence). The CDR3 loop reads CASSSSHFGSGNTIYF. CDR3 nucleotides: TGTGCCAGTAGTAGTAGCCATTTCGGCTCTGGAAACACCATATATTTT. Full variable domain (remainder filled in from reference TRBV19 and TRBJ1-3): DGGITQSPKYLFRKEGQNVTLSCEQNLNHDAMYWYRQDPGQGLRLIYYSQIVNDFQKGDIAEGYSVSREKKESFPLTVTSAQKNPTAFYLCASSSSHFGSGNTIYFGEGSWLTVV.

The V and J genes are TRBV5-6 and TRBJ1-2; D is perhaps TRBD1 (6 bases). Between the trimmed V and J ends, which lost 4 bases and 3 bases, there was a span of 16 bases. Germline CDR1 is SGHDT and CDR2 is YYEEEE. CDR3 size: 15 residues. In DNA form, the CDR3 reads TGTGCCAGCAGCCCCCAGGGGATGGGAGACTATGGCTACACCTTC. Encoded protein: CASSPQGMGDYGYTF.